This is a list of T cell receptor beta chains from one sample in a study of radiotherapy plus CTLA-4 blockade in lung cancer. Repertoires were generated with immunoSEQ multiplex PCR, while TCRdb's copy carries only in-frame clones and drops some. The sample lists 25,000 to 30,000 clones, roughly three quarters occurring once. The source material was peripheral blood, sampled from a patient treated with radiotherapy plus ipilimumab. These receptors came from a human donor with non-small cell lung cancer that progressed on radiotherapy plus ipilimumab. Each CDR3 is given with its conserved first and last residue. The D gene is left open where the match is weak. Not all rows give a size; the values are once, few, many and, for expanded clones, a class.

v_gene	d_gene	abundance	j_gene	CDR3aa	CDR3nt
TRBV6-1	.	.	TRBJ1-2	CASSTPQALMGYTF	TGTGCCAGCAGTACCCCCCAGGCTCTGATGGGCTACACCTTC
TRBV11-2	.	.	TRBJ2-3	CASSLTPGTDTQYF	TGTGCCAGCAGCTTAACTCCGGGCACAGATACGCAGTATTTT
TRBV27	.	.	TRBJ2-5	CASSLLGVQETQYF	TGTGCCAGCAGTTTATTGGGGGTCCAAGAGACCCAGTACTTC
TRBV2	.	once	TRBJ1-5	CASSGSRGASNQPQHF	TGTGCCAGCAGTGGGTCGAGGGGGGCAAGCAATCAGCCCCAGCATTTT
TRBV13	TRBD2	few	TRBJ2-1	CASSFASGGEQFF	TGTGCCAGCAGCTTCGCCAGCGGGGGTGAGCAGTTCTTC
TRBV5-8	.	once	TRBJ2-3	CASSLRLTDTQYF	TGTGCCAGCAGCTTAAGGCTTACAGATACGCAGTATTTT
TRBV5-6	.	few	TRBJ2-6	CASSSYSGANVLTF	TGTGCCAGCAGCTCCTATTCTGGGGCCAACGTCCTGACTTTC
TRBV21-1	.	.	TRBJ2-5	CASSKEGYGGETQYF	TGTGCCAGCAGCAAAGAGGGTTATGGCGGGGAGACCCAGTACTTC
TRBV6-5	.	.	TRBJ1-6	CASSYRAGSPLHF	TGTGCCAGCAGTTACAGGGCCGGTTCACCCCTCCACTTT
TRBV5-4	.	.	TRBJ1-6	CASSLRPINSPLHF	TGTGCCAGCAGCTTGAGACCAATTAATTCACCCCTCCACTTT
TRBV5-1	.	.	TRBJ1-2	CASSLEAGVGYTF	TGCGCCAGCAGCTTGGAGGCAGGGGTTGGCTACACCTTC
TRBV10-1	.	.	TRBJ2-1	CASSESGRVQMQFF	TGCGCCAGCAGTGAGTCCGGCCGAGTTCAAATGCAGTTCTTC